This TCR beta chain was observed in a study of T cell changes during pregnancy in multiple sclerosis. TCRdb's table, derived via immunoSEQ multiplex PCR, lists solely in-frame clones and lacks some. The sample has 100,000 to 110,000 clones; roughly 90% are singletons. V was pared by 0 bases and J by 6 bases, with 8 bases of the junction left unmatched. The V gene's germline CDR1 is MNHEY and CDR2 SVGAGI. The CDR3 spans 15 residues. This clone was recorded only once. This specimen was peripheral blood, taken after pregnancy. The gene calls are TRBV6-5 and TRBJ2-7; TRBD2 aligns across 7 bases. This receptor was taken from a female donor with multiple sclerosis, enrolled in a pregnancy study. CDR3 amino acids: CASSYSEPRGFEQYF. The CDR3 nucleotides read TGTGCCAGCAGTTACTCGGAACCGCGGGGGTTCGAGCAGTACTTC.